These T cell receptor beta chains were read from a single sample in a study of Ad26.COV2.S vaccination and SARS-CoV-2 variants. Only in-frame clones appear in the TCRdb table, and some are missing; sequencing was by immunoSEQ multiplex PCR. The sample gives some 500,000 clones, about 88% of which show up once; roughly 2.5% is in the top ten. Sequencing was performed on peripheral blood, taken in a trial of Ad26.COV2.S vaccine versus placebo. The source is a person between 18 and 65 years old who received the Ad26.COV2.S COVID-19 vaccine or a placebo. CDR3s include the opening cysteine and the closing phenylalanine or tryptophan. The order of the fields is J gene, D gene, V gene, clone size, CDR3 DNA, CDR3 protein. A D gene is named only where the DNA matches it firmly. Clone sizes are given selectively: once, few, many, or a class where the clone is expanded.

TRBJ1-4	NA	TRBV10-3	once	TGTGCCATCAGTCCAGGGGAAAAACTGTTTTTT	CAISPGEKLFF
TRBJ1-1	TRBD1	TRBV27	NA	TGTGCCAGCAGTTTGTACCGGGACAGAGGGACTGAAGCTTTCTTT	CASSLYRDRGTEAFF
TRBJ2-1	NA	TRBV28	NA	TGTGCCACCCTTTTTTCTTTATCTGACTCCTACAATGAGCAGTTCTTC	CATLFSLSDSYNEQFF
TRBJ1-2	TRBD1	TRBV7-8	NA	TGTGCCAGCAGCTTAGGTGGGACAGGGGGTTACGGCTACACCTTC	CASSLGGTGGYGYTF
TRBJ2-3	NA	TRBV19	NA	TGTGCCAGTAGTAACCGGGGTGGGGATACGCAGTATTTT	CASSNRGGDTQYF
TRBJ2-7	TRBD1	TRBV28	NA	TGTGCCAGCAGGCCGACAGGGGGCTCCTACGAGCAGTACTTC	CASRPTGGSYEQYF
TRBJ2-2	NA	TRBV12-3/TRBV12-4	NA	TGTGGCAGCGCGAGTACCGGGGAGCTGTTTTTT	CGSASTGELFF
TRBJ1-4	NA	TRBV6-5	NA	TGTGCCAGCAACAAAGACCTACTCTGGGAAAAACTGTTTTTT	CASNKDLLWEKLFF
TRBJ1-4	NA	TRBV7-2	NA	TGTGCCAGCAGCTCACTTTTAAGAGAAAAACTGTTTTTT	CASSSLLREKLFF
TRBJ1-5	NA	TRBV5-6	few	TGTGCCAGCAGCTTGGGTAGCAATCAGCCCCAGCATTTT	CASSLGSNQPQHF
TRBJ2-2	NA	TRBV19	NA	TGTGCCAGTACCGATATGGGGGGGCTCCCAACCGGGGAGCTGTTTTTT	CASTDMGGLPTGELFF
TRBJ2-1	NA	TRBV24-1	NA	TGTGCCACCAGTGATCAGGGGCTCGGCTACAATGAGCAGTTCTTC	CATSDQGLGYNEQFF
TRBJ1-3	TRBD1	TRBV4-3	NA	TGCGCCAGCAGCCAAGTTTCCGGGACAGGGGGAAACACCACATATTTT	CASSQVSGTGGNTTYF
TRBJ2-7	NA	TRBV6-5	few	TGTGCCAGCAGGGGCTGGGGGGCCACCCACTACGAGCAGTACTTC	CASRGWGATHYEQYF
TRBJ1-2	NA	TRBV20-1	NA	TGCAGTGCTAGTCGGCCAGGACAGAACTATGGCTACACCTTC	CSASRPGQNYGYTF
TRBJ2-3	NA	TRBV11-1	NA	TGTGCCAGCAGCTTGAGCACAGATACGCAGTATTTT	CASSLSTDTQYF
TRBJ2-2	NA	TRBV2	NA	TGTGCCAGCAGTGAAGGGTCCGGGCACGGGGAGCTGTTTTTT	CASSEGSGHGELFF
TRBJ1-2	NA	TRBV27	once	TGTGCCAGCTCTCGGTCAGGGTACGGCTATGGCTACACCTTC	CASSRSGYGYGYTF
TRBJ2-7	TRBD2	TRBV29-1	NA	TGCAGCTCGATTGGGGGGGTTTTCCCCTACGAGCAGTACTTC	CSSIGGVFPYEQYF
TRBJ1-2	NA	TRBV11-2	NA	TGTGCCAGCAGCGTCTCAGGGACCTATGGCTACACCTTC	CASSVSGTYGYTF
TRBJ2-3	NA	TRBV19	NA	TGTGCCAGTATTCCGGAGGGCCGCACAGATACGCAGTATTTT	CASIPEGRTDTQYF
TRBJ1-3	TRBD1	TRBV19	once	TGTGCCAGTAGTACACGGACAGGCGTCGCCAACACCATATATTTT	CASSTRTGVANTIYF
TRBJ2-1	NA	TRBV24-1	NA	TGTGCCACCAGTGATTTGAGCCTTTCCAATGAGCAGTTCTTC	CATSDLSLSNEQFF
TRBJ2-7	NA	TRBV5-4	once	TGTGCCAGCAGACGGGACCTCACCTACGAGCAGTACTTC	CASRRDLTYEQYF
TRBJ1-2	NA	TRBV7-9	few	TGTGCCAGCAGCTCCTACCTAGGCGAGGGCTACACCTTC	CASSSYLGEGYTF
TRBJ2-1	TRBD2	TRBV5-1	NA	TGCGCCAGCAGCCTACTAGCGGCAAGCTCCTACAATGAGCAGTTCTTC	CASSLLAASSYNEQFF
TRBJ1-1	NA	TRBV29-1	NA	TGCAGCGTTGACCCAGGCCCAGAAGCTTTCTTT	CSVDPGPEAFF
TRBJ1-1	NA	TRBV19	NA	TGTGCCAGTAGTGCGGACAGATGGAACACTGAAGCTTTCTTT	CASSADRWNTEAFF
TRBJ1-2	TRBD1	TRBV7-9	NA	TGTGCCAGCAGCAGAGAGACAGGGACCTCCTTC	CASSRETGTSF
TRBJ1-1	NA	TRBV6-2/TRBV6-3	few	TGTGCCAGCAGTTCCTGGGGCACTGAAGCTTTCTTT	CASSSWGTEAFF
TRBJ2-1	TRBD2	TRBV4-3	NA	TGCGCCAGCAGCCAAGATTCAGGAGCTAGCGGGGGTTACAATGAGCAGTTCTTC	CASSQDSGASGGYNEQFF
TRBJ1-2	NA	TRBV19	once	TGTGCCAGTCGTCCGGATTACTATGGCTACACCTTC	CASRPDYYGYTF
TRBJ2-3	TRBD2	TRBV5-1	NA	TGCGCCAGCAGCTCGCGGTCCGGGACTAGGGATTATTTT	CASSSRSGTRDYF
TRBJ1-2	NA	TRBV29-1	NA	TGCAGCGGCCGCAGGGGAGATGGCTACACCTTC	CSGRRGDGYTF
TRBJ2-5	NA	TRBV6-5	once	TGTGCCAGCAGTTACTCGAAGTTGGGAAGGGGTGAGACCCAGTACTTC	CASSYSKLGRGETQYF
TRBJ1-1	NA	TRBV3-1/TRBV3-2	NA	TGTGCCAGCAGCCCTCTAGGGTCGGCCGCTTTCTTT	CASSPLGSAAFF
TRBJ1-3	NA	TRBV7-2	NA	TGTGCCAGCAGCTTAGAGACTCAATTAAACACCATATATTTT	CASSLETQLNTIYF
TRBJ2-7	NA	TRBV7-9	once	TGTGCCAGCAGCTTAGAGGGACGCTTCTACGAGCAGTACTTC	CASSLEGRFYEQYF
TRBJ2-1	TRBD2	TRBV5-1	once	TGCGCCAGCAGCTTAATAGCGGGGAGCTACAATGAGCAGTTCTTC	CASSLIAGSYNEQFF
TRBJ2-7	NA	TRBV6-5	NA	TGTGCCAGCAGGCCCAGACAGTACTACGAGCAGTACTTC	CASRPRQYYEQYF
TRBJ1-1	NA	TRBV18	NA	TGTGCCAGCTCACTCTCCGTCAGGGGACTCGGCGAAGCTTTCTTT	CASSLSVRGLGEAFF
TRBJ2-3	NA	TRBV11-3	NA	TGTGCCAGCAGCTTAATCAGGGCAGATACGCAGTATTTT	CASSLIRADTQYF
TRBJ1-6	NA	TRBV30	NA	TGTGCCTGGAGTGTACAGTCGGGGAGGGGATCTCAGGTCCGTTCACCCCTCCACTTT	CAWSVQSGRGSQVRSPLHF
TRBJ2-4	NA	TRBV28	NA	TGTGCCAGCAGTTTAGCAGGTGGGAACGGAAACATTCAGTACTTC	CASSLAGGNGNIQYF
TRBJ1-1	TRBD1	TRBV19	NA	TGTGCCAGTAGTACCCTGGGACAGGGGATGAACACTGAAGCTTTCTTT	CASSTLGQGMNTEAFF
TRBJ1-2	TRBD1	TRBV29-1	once	TGCAGCGTTGGACAGGGCAACTATGGCTACACCTTC	CSVGQGNYGYTF
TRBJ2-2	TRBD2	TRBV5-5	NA	TGTGCCAGCAGCTTGGGTCTAGCGGGGAACACCGGGGAGCTGTTTTTT	CASSLGLAGNTGELFF
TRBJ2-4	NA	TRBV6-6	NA	TGTGCCAGCACAGCCCCCGGGTACATTCAGTACTTC	CASTAPGYIQYF
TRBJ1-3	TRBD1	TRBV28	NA	TGTGCCAGCAGTACCTATGGACAGGCGAACTCTGGAAACACCATATATTTT	CASSTYGQANSGNTIYF
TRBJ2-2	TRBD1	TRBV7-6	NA	TGTGCCAGCAGCTTAAGGACAGGGGTGAACACCGGGGAGCTGTTTTTT	CASSLRTGVNTGELFF
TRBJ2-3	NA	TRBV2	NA	TGTGCCAGCAGCTTTCCCTACCCAGATACGCAGTATTTT	CASSFPYPDTQYF
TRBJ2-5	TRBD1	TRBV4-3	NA	TGCGCCAGCAGCAAACAGGGGGCGGAGACCCAGTACTTC	CASSKQGAETQYF
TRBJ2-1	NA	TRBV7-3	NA	TGTGCCAGCAGCTTAAGCGGTGGAACCGAGCAGTTCTTC	CASSLSGGTEQFF
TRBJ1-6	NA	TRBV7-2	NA	TGTGCCAGCAGCCTGGGACGGCAATCACCCCTCCACTTT	CASSLGRQSPLHF
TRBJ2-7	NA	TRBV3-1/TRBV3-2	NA	TGTGCCAGCAGCCAAGAGGTCCTCCTAAGGGACGAGCAGTACTTC	CASSQEVLLRDEQYF
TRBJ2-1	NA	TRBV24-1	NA	TGTGCCACCAGTGATTGGGGGAACACCCGCGAAGGGGTGGATGAGCAGTTCTTC	CATSDWGNTREGVDEQFF
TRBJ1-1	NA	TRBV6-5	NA	TGTGCCAGCAGTTACTCGTTAGGTCTGAACACTGAAGCTTTCTTT	CASSYSLGLNTEAFF
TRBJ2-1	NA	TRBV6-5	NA	TGTGCCAGCAGTCTTTGGGGCAATGAGCAGTTCTTC	CASSLWGNEQFF
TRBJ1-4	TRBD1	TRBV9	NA	TGTGCCAGCAGCGTAGGATCTTGGGGGACAGAAACTAATGAAAAACTGTTTTTT	CASSVGSWGTETNEKLFF
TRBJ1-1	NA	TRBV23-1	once	TGCGCCAGCAGAAAAAAACAGGATAAAAATGAAGCTTTCTTT	CASRKKQDKNEAFF